This T cell receptor (beta chain) was identified in a study of blood T cell repertoires in COVID-19. Study in general: The United States, Italy and Spain supplied acute and convalescent COVID-19 samples. PBMCs, B-cell-depleted T cells, or T cells were the source of the cDNA or gDNA that made up the material.

In the source study's methods: The assay estimated nucleated cells by amplifying reference gene primers. Profiling relied on immunoSEQ multiplex PCR, and the TCRdb table lists in-frame clones only, not all of them. Clonal size and the V and J genes are those of that table, whereas D and trimming came from the DNA. Among approximately 28,000 clones listed, 60% to 80% were seen once. This clone turned up a few times. The CDR3 contains 14 residues. The V end lost 5 bases, the J end lost 5 bases, and 16 bases lay between the germline ends. Germline CDR1 and CDR2: SGHVS and FQNEAQ. The sequencing input was peripheral blood. The receptor was derived from a boy between 2 and 10 years old with active or convalescent COVID-19. The J gene is TRBJ2-7, the V gene TRBV7-8; D is ambiguous. The CDR3 protein is CASSRDLGFDEQYF. The CDR3 DNA follows: TGTGCCAGCAGCCGCGACTTAGGCTTCGACGAGCAGTACTTC. Based on the CDR3 plus reference TRBV7-8 and TRBJ2-7, the full variable domain is GAGVSQSPRYKVAKRGQDVALRCDPISGHVSLFWYQQALGQGPEFLTYFQNEAQLDKSGLPSDRFFAERPEGSVSTLKIQRTQQEDSAVYLCASSRDLGFDEQYFGPGTRLTVT.